The 18 T cell receptor beta chains below all came from one sample that was sequenced in a study of blood T cell repertoires in COVID-19. Data came from immunoSEQ multiplex PCR; TCRdb stores just in-frame clones and leaves some out. This sample has approximately 15,000 clones, with roughly 73% found just once. Sequenced: peripheral blood. The receptors stem from a boy younger than 10 with active or convalescent COVID-19.

The rearrangement links TRBV28 to TRBJ2-2, with 8 bases identical to TRBD2. Germline V gene data show CDR1 as MDHEN and CDR2 as SYDVKM. With V trimmed by 5 bases and J by 4 bases, 6 bases remained unmatched. The CDR3 has 15 amino acids. Written as DNA, the CDR3 is TGTGCCAGCAGTCCGGGCGGGGGGACCACCGGGGAGCTGTTTTTT. Translation: CASSPGGGTTGELFF.

By sample fraction, this clone is medium-sized. The chain uses TRBV6-5 and TRBJ1-1; D possibly corresponds to TRBD1 (6 bases). Trimming left V 6 bases short and J 11 bases short, with 19 bases between. This CDR3 contains 13 residues. Germline CDR1 is MNHEY and CDR2 is SVGAGI. For the CDR3, the DNA is TGTGCCAGCAGGGACCATAACAGGGTTGAGGCTTTCTTT. Amino acid sequence: CASRDHNRVEAFF.

This chain connects TRBV6-4 to TRBJ2-2, with D possibly being TRBD1 (6 bases). The CDR3 is 16 amino acids. Germline lookup yields CDR1 MRHNA and CDR2 SNTAGT. Trimming removed 2 bases at V and 3 bases at J, with 13 bases between. The CDR3 spells CASSDRYDRHTGELFF. The CDR3 DNA sequence: TGTGCCAGCAGTGACCGTTACGACAGGCACACCGGGGAGCTGTTTTTT.

This chain joins TRBV5-4 and TRBJ1-5; 7 nucleotides line up with TRBD1. The CDR3 runs to 13 residues. Germline V gives CDR1 SGHNT, CDR2 YYREEE (reference sequence). Trimming at V came to 4 bases and at J to 5 bases, leaving 3 bases not matched to a gene. In DNA, the CDR3 is TGTGCCAGCAGCGGAGGGGGCGATCAGCCCCAGCATTTT. Its protein is CASSGGGDQPQHF.

The DNA for the CDR3 is TGTGCCAGTATGAGGGGACTTTGGGATGAGCAGTTCTTC. As protein: CASMRGLWDEQFF. The chain employs TRBV19 and TRBJ2-1, with D possibly TRBD2 on 6 matching bases. This CDR3 has 13 amino acids. CDR1 and CDR2 (germline): LNHDA, SQIVND (reference sequence). With 7 bases removed from V and 8 bases from J, the gap between germline ends came to 15 bases.

V gene TRBV28 combines with J gene TRBJ2-5; 7 bases match TRBD2. V lost 5 bases to trimming and J lost 12 bases; unmatched junction nucleotides: 18. This CDR3 is 15 amino acids long. The V gene's germline CDR1 is MDHEN and CDR2 SYDVKM. CDR3 protein: CASSTSSGARGREYF. The CDR3 DNA reads as TGTGCCAGCAGTACCTCGAGCGGGGCCCGCGGACGGGAGTACTTC.

The chain has TRBV5-4 and TRBJ1-1, with D possibly matching TRBD1 (6 bases). The CDR3 totals 17 residues. Per the germline V gene, CDR1 is SGHNT and CDR2 is YYREEE (reference sequence). V shed 0 bases and J shed 7 bases, with 22 bases lying between them. The CDR3 reads CASSLATGTTGLGEAFF. Here the CDR3 DNA reads TGTGCCAGCAGCTTGGCTACCGGGACAACCGGGCTGGGTGAAGCTTTCTTT.

This clone has a single count. The chain couples TRBV7-8 to TRBJ2-5; 9 bases are a match to TRBD2. The CDR3 covers 15 residues. V lost 2 bases to trimming and J lost 1 base; unmatched junction nucleotides: 2. Germline V gene sequence: CDR1 SGHVS, CDR2 FQNEAQ. The CDR3 is CASSLLAGSQETQYF. CDR3 DNA sequence: TGTGCCAGCAGCTTACTAGCGGGATCCCAAGAGACCCAGTACTTC.

This chain links TRBV12-3 or TRBV12-4 with TRBJ1-5; D possibly corresponds to TRBD1 (5 bases). V lost 3 bases and J 7 bases, leaving 10 bases between the germline ends. CDR3 size: 13 residues. The CDR3 region is CASSLDTGQPQHF. The CDR3 DNA reads TGTGCCAGCAGTTTGGACACCGGCCAGCCCCAGCATTTT.

This sequence joins TRBV10-3 and TRBJ1-6; D might be TRBD1 (5 bases). The ends were cut back, 4 bases at V and 13 bases at J, with 23 bases in the middle. The germline gives CDR1 ENHRY, CDR2 SYGVKD. CDR3 size: 16 residues. The CDR3 reads CAISVHGRELGVPLHF. CDR3 nucleotides: TGTGCCATCAGTGTCCACGGTCGGGAGTTGGGGGTTCCCCTCCACTTT.

The CDR3 protein is CASSLGPLAGQINQPQHF. CDR3 in DNA: TGCGCCAGCAGCTTGGGGCCCCTAGCAGGACAGATCAATCAGCCCCAGCATTTT. The genes are TRBV5-1 and TRBJ1-5; a possible D gene is TRBD1 (6 bases). CDR1 SGHRS and CDR2 YFSETQ come from the germline V gene. There are 18 residues in the CDR3. The V and J ends lost 0 bases and 3 bases respectively, with 19 bases between them.

The V gene is TRBV7-2, the J gene TRBJ2-5; maybe TRBD2 (6 bases). CDR1 and CDR2 from the germline V gene are SGHTA and FQGNSA. Trimming left V 1 base short and J 5 bases short, with 20 bases between. This CDR3 has 17 amino acids. The DNA for the CDR3 is TGTGCCAGCAGCTTAGGTCCGGAGGGAGCCCCGCGGGAGACCCAGTACTTC. Protein sequence: CASSLGPEGAPRETQYF.

The rearrangement uses TRBV5-1 and TRBJ2-7; D is perhaps TRBD2 (6 bases). The CDR3 consists of 13 residues. Per the germline V gene, CDR1 is SGHRS and CDR2 is YFSETQ. Deletions cut 4 bases from V and 7 bases from J, with 15 bases between. CDR3 in amino acids: CASSARDSGEQYF. CDR3 DNA sequence: TGCGCCAGCAGCGCCAGGGACTCGGGAGAGCAGTACTTC.

This clone is a singleton in its sample. CDR3 amino acids: CASSFYRGEGYTF. CDR3 nucleotide sequence: TGTGCCAGCAGCTTCTACAGGGGGGAGGGCTACACCTTC. The gene calls are TRBV5-5 and TRBJ1-2; 8 nucleotides match TRBD1. The J segment lost 8 bases and the V segment lost 2 bases, leaving 5 bases of the junction unmatched. The germline CDR1 and CDR2 sequences are SGHKS and YYEKEE (reference sequence). The length of the CDR3 is 13 residues.

This clone is judged medium-sized (0.01 to 0.1%). The V and J genes are TRBV5-5 and TRBJ2-1; 8 nucleotides agree with TRBD2. Unmatched junction bases numbered 18, after V lost 4 bases and J lost 15 bases. The CDR3 has 15 amino acids. Germline assignment: CDR1 SGHKS and CDR2 YYEKEE (reference sequence). The CDR3, as DNA: TGTGCCAGCAGCCCCCCCGTTGAGCGGGGGAAGGGTATGTTCTTC. This translates into CASSPPVERGKGMFF.

This clone has only one observation. The chain uses TRBV9 and TRBJ2-1; 13 nucleotides agree with TRBD2. This CDR3 contains 15 residues. Trimming removed 4 bases from V and 7 bases from J; junction bases left unmatched: 5. Germline CDR1 is SGDLS and CDR2 is YYNGEE. CDR3 nucleotide sequence: TGTGCCAGCAGCCGGACTAGCGGGAGTGTAAATGAGCAGTTCTTC. This translates into CASSRTSGSVNEQFF.

The chain has TRBV5-4 and TRBJ2-7; 11 bases are shared with TRBD2. With 2 bases clipped from V and 5 bases from J, the junction kept 6 bases outside the gene matches. This CDR3 comprises 15 residues. Germline CDR1 reads SGHNT; CDR2 reads YYREEE (reference sequence). CDR3 amino acids: CASSFALAGADEQYF. The DNA of the CDR3 is TGTGCCAGCAGCTTTGCACTAGCGGGAGCCGACGAGCAGTACTTC.

The V and J genes are TRBV28 and TRBJ2-7, with D possibly matching TRBD2 (7 bases). The germline V gene has CDR1 MDHEN and CDR2 SYDVKM. V lost 1 base, J lost 4 bases, and 17 bases lay in between. The CDR3 is 16 amino acids. Here the CDR3 DNA reads TGTGCCAGCAGTTTATCGAGCAGGGGAGGGTGGTACGAGCAGTACGTC. This encodes CASSLSSRGGWYEQYV.